The clone carrying this T cell receptor (beta chain) has only one observation. This sample stems from a study of sequential checkpoint blockade in melanoma. The treatment: randomized to nivolumab then ipilimumab (arm A) or the reverse (arm B). Profiling relied on immunoSEQ multiplex PCR, and the TCRdb table lists in-frame clones only, not all of them. The table has 2,000 to 3,000 clones, 20% to 25% seen once; the top ten hold over 15%. The specimen was tumor tissue (inferred from file names), collected from a patient given nivolumab and ipilimumab in sequence. The sequence came from a human donor with melanoma.

As DNA, the CDR3 is TGTGCCAGTAGCAGATCGGGACTAGCGGACTACAATGAGCAGTTCTTC. Translated: CASSRSGLADYNEQFF. The chain uses TRBV19 and TRBJ2-1; 11 bases align to TRBD2. The CDR3 contains 16 residues. Losses at the gene ends were 6 bases for V and 3 bases for J; bases not matched to a gene: 7. Germline lookup yields CDR1 LNHDA and CDR2 SQIVND (reference sequence). Filled out from reference TRBV19 and TRBJ2-1, the complete variable domain reads DGGITQSPKYLFRKEGQNVTLSCEQNLNHDAMYWYRQDPGQGLRLIYYSQIVNDFQKGDIAEGYSVSREKKESFPLTVTSAQKNPTAFYLCASSRSGLADYNEQFFGPGTRLTVL.